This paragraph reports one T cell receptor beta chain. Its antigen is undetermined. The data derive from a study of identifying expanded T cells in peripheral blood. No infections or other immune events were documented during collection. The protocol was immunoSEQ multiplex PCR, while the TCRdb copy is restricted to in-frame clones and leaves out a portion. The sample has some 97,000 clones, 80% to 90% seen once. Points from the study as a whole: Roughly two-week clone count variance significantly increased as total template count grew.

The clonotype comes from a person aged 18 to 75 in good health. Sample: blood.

The CDR3 sequence: CASSLEPGYEQYF. The DNA for the CDR3 is TGTGCCAGCAGCTTAGAGCCAGGGTACGAGCAGTACTTC. The genes are TRBV13 and TRBJ2-7; D is possibly TRBD1 (5 bases). V was shortened by 1 base and J by 4 bases, with 8 bases between the two germline ends. CDR1 and CDR2 from the germline V gene are PRHDT and FYEKMQ (reference sequence). The CDR3 covers 13 residues.